This entry describes one TCR beta chain. Its antigen is not known. Germline V lookup: CDR1 SGHTA, CDR2 FQGNSA. The CDR3 runs to 15 residues. The ends lost 5 bases at V and 4 bases at J; junction bases unmatched: 3. The source of the sample is a study of early T cells in non-severe SARS-CoV-2 infection. Study at large: Sequencing of bulk RNA from unsorted whole blood was done, without chain pairing.

Attached unique molecular identifiers marked individual cDNA molecules. TCRdb passed the 5' RACE reads through MiXCR, listing each CDR3 protein once. The data hold fewer than 85,000 distinct CDR3 sequences, with under 15% observed a single time. Study-wide results and caveats: CD4 and private specificities were missed by VDJdb matching, which favored anti-spike CD8 responses.

The sample comprised whole blood. This clonotype was sampled from an adult who was a healthcare worker with PCR-confirmed SARS-CoV-2 infection or an uninfected control (not recorded which). The rearrangement uses TRBV7-2 and TRBJ2-1, with 12 bases aligning to TRBD2. CDR3 DNA: TGTGCCAGCAGCCGGACTAGCGGGGATTACAATGAGCAGTTCTTC. Protein sequence: CASSRTSGDYNEQFF. Using reference TRBV7-2 and TRBJ2-1 for the parts outside the CDR3, the full variable domain is GAGVSQSPSNKVTEKGKDVELRCDPISGHTALYWYRQSLGQGLEFLIYFQGNSAPDKSGLPSDRFSAERTGGSVSTLTIQRTQQEDSAVYLCASSRTSGDYNEQFFGPGTRLTVL.